Included here is one TCR beta chain sequence, with context. The sample comes from a study of blood T cell repertoires in COVID-19. Background on the study: T cells, B-cell-depleted T cells, or PBMCs supplied cDNA or gDNA.

Per the authors' pipeline: Reference gene primer amplification gave nucleated cell count estimates. Profiling relied on immunoSEQ multiplex PCR, and the TCRdb table lists in-frame clones only, not all of them. That table supplies the V and J calls and clone size; D and trimming were determined from the DNA. The sample holds approximately 110,000 clones, more than 75% seen once. With 10 bases clipped from V and 0 bases from J, the junction kept 9 bases outside the gene matches. Germline V gene lookup returns CDR1 ENHRY and CDR2 SYGVKD. This CDR3 contains 15 residues. Sequences were obtained from peripheral blood. The origin of this receptor is a man aged 40-55 years with acute or convalescent COVID-19. The rearrangement uses TRBV10-3 and TRBJ1-3, with 7 bases that match TRBD1. Written as DNA, the CDR3 is TGTGCCACCGCGGAGGACAGGTCCTCTGGAAACACCATATATTTT. Its protein is CATAEDRSSGNTIYF.